Shown below are 11 T cell receptor beta chains from a single sample sequenced in a study of early T cells in non-severe SARS-CoV-2 infection. TCRdb re-analysed the 5' RACE reads in MiXCR, keeping a single row per CDR3 protein. The sample contains some 22,000 distinct CDR3 sequences, more than 3.5% of which appear only once. The source material was whole blood. The receptors come from an adult who was a healthcare worker with PCR-confirmed SARS-CoV-2 infection or an uninfected control (not recorded which).

This clonotype was detected a few times. The chain has TRBV7-2 and TRBJ2-1; possibly TRBD1 for D (5 bases). Germline-derived CDR1 and CDR2 are SGHTA and FQGNSA. Trimming pared 1 base from V and 9 bases from J, leaving 10 bases between. The CDR3 loop spans 13 amino acids. In DNA form, the CDR3 reads TGTGCCAGCAGCTTAGGCAGGGAACGTGAGCAGTTCTTC. Translation: CASSLGREREQFF.

This clonotype appeared many times. The J gene is TRBJ1-1, the V gene TRBV5-1, with no clear D. Germline-derived CDR1 and CDR2 are SGHRS and YFSETQ. The CDR3 has 12 amino acids. V was trimmed by 3 bases and J by 8 bases, leaving 11 bases between them. In nucleotides, the CDR3 is TGCGCCAGCAGCTGGACGGGAAAAGAAGCTTTCTTT. It translates to CASSWTGKEAFF.

This clonotype was recorded many times. The rearrangement joins TRBV18 to TRBJ2-6, with D perhaps given as TRBD1 or TRBD2 (6 bases each). In germline, CDR1 is KGHSH, CDR2 LQKENI. This CDR3 is built from 19 residues. The germline V and J ends were trimmed by 1 base and 0 bases, with 16 bases remaining between them. CDR3 nucleotides: TGTGCCAGCTCACCACTTGGGGGGCTTCTCTCCTCTGGGGCCAACGTCCTGACTTTC. It encodes CASSPLGGLLSSGANVLTF.

This clonotype was counted many times. J is TRBJ1-1 and V is TRBV7-9, with D perhaps TRBD1 (6 bases). The CDR3 covers 16 residues. Trimming stripped 2 bases from V and 0 bases from J, with 13 bases between. Germline values: CDR1 SEHNR, CDR2 FQNEAQ (reference sequence). CDR3 DNA: TGTGCCAGCAGCTTAATGGGGGGGCTTATGAACACTGAAGCTTTCTTT. Its protein product is CASSLMGGLMNTEAFF.

By sample share, this clonotype is medium-sized. The chain combines TRBV29-1 with TRBJ1-1; the D is unclear. This CDR3 contains 11 residues. Germline CDR1 and CDR2: SQVTM and ANQGSEA. The CDR3 DNA follows: TGCAGGGCGGGTAGCCACACTGAAGCTTTCTTT. Amino acids: CRAGSHTEAFF. Combining the CDR3 with reference TRBV29-1 and TRBJ1-1 gives the whole variable domain SAVISQKPSRDICQRGTSLTIQCQVDSQVTMMFWYRQQPGQSLTLIATANQGSEATYESGFVIDKFPISRPNLTFSTLTVSNMSPEDSSIYLCRAGSHTEAFFGQGTRLTVV.

The sample holds many counts of this clonotype. The J gene is TRBJ1-5, the V gene TRBV4-3; D gene unclear. The germline CDR1 and CDR2 sequences are LGHNA and YSLEER. The CDR3 loop spans 16 amino acids. V was pared by 6 bases and J by 0 bases, with 15 bases between. The CDR3 sequence: CASSLGWGDSNQPQHF. CDR3 sequence (DNA): TGCGCCAGCAGTCTCGGTTGGGGTGATAGCAATCAGCCCCAGCATTTT.

This clonotype was counted ten times or more. The genes are TRBV6-2 or TRBV6-3 and TRBJ2-7; D is ambiguous. Germline V lookup: CDR1 MNHEY, CDR2 SVGEGT. Deletions cut 6 bases from V and 3 bases from J, with 18 bases between. This CDR3 has 15 amino acids. Here the CDR3 reads CASRYEAGPNYEQYF. CDR3 nucleotide sequence: TGTGCCAGCAGATATGAGGCAGGACCCAACTACGAGCAGTACTTC.

This clonotype was seen at least ten times. The rearrangement links TRBV4-3 to TRBJ2-7; a possible D gene is TRBD1 (6 bases). CDR1 is LGHNA and CDR2 is YSLEER in the germline V gene. This CDR3 spans 15 amino acids. Trimming stripped 0 bases from V and 5 bases from J, with 14 bases between. CDR3 DNA: TGCGCCAGCAGCCAAGATAAGAACAGGGTTCACGAGCAGTACTTC. Translated: CASSQDKNRVHEQYF.

This sequence joins TRBV28 and TRBJ1-1, with D unresolved. The CDR3 spans 14 residues. Trimming removed 5 bases at V and 1 base at J, with 11 bases between. Germline lookup yields CDR1 MDHEN and CDR2 SYDVKM. The CDR3 DNA reads TGTGCCAGCAGTGCAGGTGTGAAGAACACTGAAGCTTTCTTT. It codes for CASSAGVKNTEAFF.

This clonotype was recorded many times. V usage is TRBV5-1 and J usage is TRBJ2-5, with D tentatively TRBD1 or TRBD2 (5 bases each). The germline V gene encodes CDR1 SGHRS and CDR2 YFSETQ. This CDR3 is built from 15 residues. V dropped 1 base and J dropped 5 bases, with 15 bases sitting between them. CDR3 amino acids: CASSLSWGEGETQYF. The CDR3 coding sequence is TGCGCCAGCAGCTTGTCCTGGGGTGAGGGGGAGACCCAGTACTTC.

This clonotype has at least ten counts. The chain is built from TRBV4-1 and TRBJ2-3, with D possibly TRBD2 on 5 matching bases. Germline-derived CDR1 and CDR2 are MGHRA and YSYEKL. V lost 0 bases and J lost 0, with 13 bases in between. The CDR3 extends over 17 amino acids. The CDR3 loop reads CASSQEQAESSTDTQYF. Written as DNA, the CDR3 is TGCGCCAGCAGCCAAGAACAAGCGGAAAGTAGCACAGATACGCAGTATTTT.